This entry concerns a single T cell receptor (beta chain). The multiple sclerosis control group was made up of treatment-naive patients with stable or active relapsing-remitting disease. The sample is drawn from a study of CD8 T cells in Susac syndrome. When the RNA was reverse transcribed, random hexamers were used with an input of roughly 0.5 to 1 ug. TCRdb reprocessed the immunoSEQ multiplex PCR reads via MiXCR and lists one record per CDR3 protein. The table shows around 190,000 distinct CDR3 sequences, with 85% to 95% occurring only once. Germline CDR1 is LGHDT and CDR2 is YNNKEL (reference sequence). The CDR3 consists of 12 residues. Trimming cost V 3 bases and J 5 bases, with 5 bases left between them.

The TCR was taken from a human donor with multiple sclerosis. The sample comprised CD8+ T cells from PBMCs. The rearrangement uses TRBV3-1 and TRBJ1-5; D remains unclear. The CDR3 bases are TGTGCCAGCAGCCAGGGTTATCAGCCCCAGCATTTT. Its protein product is CASSQGYQPQHF.